The 12 T cell receptor beta chains given below trace back to one sample, sequenced in a study of cytomegalovirus exposure and HLA in healthy donors. The PCR used 60 Vbeta and 13 Jbeta primers. Profiling relied on immunoSEQ multiplex PCR, and the TCRdb table lists in-frame clones only, not all of them. The table lists about 160,000 clones, 60% to 80% of them singletons. Sequencing used PBMCs. These receptors came from a man aged 25-40 years in good health and CMV-seropositive.

The chain is built from TRBV30 and TRBJ2-5; no firm D call. Trimming stripped 4 bases from V and 4 bases from J, with 13 bases between. The CDR3 runs 13 residues. Looked up from germline, CDR1 is GTSNPN and CDR2 is SVGIG (reference sequence). CDR3 DNA: TGTGCCTGGACCCCCCTTCCGCGAGAGACCCAGTACTTC. Residues: CAWTPLPRETQYF.

The rearrangement joins TRBV6-5 to TRBJ2-7; TRBD2 is a possible D gene (5 bases). This CDR3 is 12 amino acids long. With 7 bases removed from V and 1 base from J, the gap between germline ends came to 8 bases. Germline V gene sequence: CDR1 MNHEY, CDR2 SVGAGI. The CDR3 here is CASTSGSYEQYF. CDR3 in DNA: TGTGCCAGCACCTCGGGATCCTACGAGCAGTACTTC.

CDR3 in amino acids: CACREGWTEAFF. CDR3 sequence (DNA): TGTGCCTGTCGGGAGGGGTGGACTGAAGCTTTCTTT. The rearrangement uses TRBV30 and TRBJ1-1; possible D gene TRBD1, 5 bases. V was trimmed by 6 bases and J by 5 bases, leaving 13 bases between them. This CDR3 contains 12 residues. Per the germline V gene, CDR1 is GTSNPN and CDR2 is SVGIG (reference sequence). The full variable domain, in which reference TRBV30 and TRBJ1-1 provide the parts outside the CDR3, is SQTIHQWPATLVQPVGSPLSLECTVEGTSNPNLYWYRQAAGRGLQLLFYSVGIGQISSEVPQNLSASRPQDRQFILSSKKLLLSDSGFYLCACREGWTEAFFGQGTRLTVV.

The V gene is TRBV29-1, the J gene TRBJ1-3; no clear D gene. The CDR3 totals 14 residues. Germline loops: CDR1 SQVTM, CDR2 ANQGSEA. The V end lost 2 bases, the J end lost 2 bases, and 10 bases lay between the germline ends. The CDR3 nucleotides are TGCAGCGTTGAAATACCGACTCCTGGAAACACCATATATTTT. Residues: CSVEIPTPGNTIYF.

The V call is TRBV19, the J call TRBJ1-2; tentatively, D is TRBD1 (6 bases). Trimming stripped 5 bases from V and 5 bases from J, with 9 bases between. Germline V CDR1 and CDR2: LNHDA, SQIVND (reference sequence). The CDR3 is 12 residues long. The CDR3: CASSGTGYGYTF. The CDR3 DNA reads as TGTGCCAGTAGTGGTACAGGGTATGGCTACACCTTC.

In this sample, this clone turned up a few times. Distinct nucleotide sequences in the sample also encode this CDR3. The rearrangement uses TRBV28 and TRBJ2-7; 9 bases match TRBD1. CDR1 is MDHEN and CDR2 is SYDVKM in the germline V gene. With 3 bases clipped from V and 4 bases from J, the junction kept 1 base outside the gene matches. The CDR3 has 13 amino acids. The CDR3 nucleotides are TGTGCCAGCAGTTTGGGGACAGGGTACGAGCAGTACTTC. Encoded protein: CASSLGTGYEQYF.

The V call is TRBV30, the J call TRBJ2-1, with 10 bases that match TRBD2. V lost 2 bases, J lost 15 bases, and 4 bases stayed unmatched. Per germline, CDR1 GTSNPN and CDR2 SVGIG (reference sequence). This CDR3 region has 11 residues. The CDR3 loop is CAWSRSGGSFF. The CDR3 DNA sequence: TGTGCCTGGAGTCGTAGCGGGGGGTCGTTCTTC.

The gene calls are TRBV10-1 and TRBJ2-2, with 10 nucleotides matching TRBD1. Per germline, CDR1 WNHNN and CDR2 SYGVQD (reference sequence). This CDR3 has 16 residues. The trim removed 3 bases at V and 6 bases at J, leaving 7 bases unmatched. Here the CDR3 DNA reads TGCGCCAGCAGTGACACCGGGACAGGGGTAGCCGGGGAGCTGTTTTTT. Its protein product is CASSDTGTGVAGELFF.

The gene calls are TRBV10-2 and TRBJ2-5, with a tentative D call TRBD2 (5 bases). CDR3 length: 14 amino acids. Germline lookup yields CDR1 WSHSY and CDR2 SAAADI. V was clipped by 3 bases and J by 2 bases, with 10 bases between them. CDR3 DNA sequence: TGCGCCAGCAGTGAACCGGGGTTTCAAGAGACCCAGTACTTC. Translated, it gives CASSEPGFQETQYF.

Here the CDR3 reads CASSQGQGTYEQYF. The CDR3 DNA reads TGTGCCAGCAGCCAAGGACAGGGTACCTACGAGCAGTACTTC. V and J are TRBV6-5 and TRBJ2-7; TRBD1 matches 8 bases. This CDR3 spans 14 amino acids. Trimming took 6 bases from V and 2 from J; bases not matched to a gene: 6. The germline V gene encodes CDR1 MNHEY and CDR2 SVGAGI.

The chain uses TRBV2 and TRBJ2-2, with D possibly matching TRBD1 (5 bases). The germline CDR1 and CDR2 sequences are SNHLY and FYNNEI. With 1 base removed from V and 6 bases from J, the gap between germline ends came to 18 bases. CDR3 size: 17 residues. CDR3 residues: CASSEERGASWAGELFF. CDR3 sequence (DNA): TGTGCCAGCAGTGAAGAAAGGGGCGCCAGTTGGGCCGGGGAGCTGTTTTTT.

J is TRBJ2-3 and V is TRBV27; D might be TRBD2 (5 bases). The V gene lost 5 bases and the J gene lost 2 bases, with 14 bases spanning the gap. The CDR3 has 15 residues. Germline values: CDR1 MNHEY, CDR2 SMNVEV (reference sequence). The CDR3 protein is CASSDREDDTDTQYF. As DNA, the CDR3 is TGTGCCAGCAGTGACCGGGAAGACGACACAGATACGCAGTATTTT.